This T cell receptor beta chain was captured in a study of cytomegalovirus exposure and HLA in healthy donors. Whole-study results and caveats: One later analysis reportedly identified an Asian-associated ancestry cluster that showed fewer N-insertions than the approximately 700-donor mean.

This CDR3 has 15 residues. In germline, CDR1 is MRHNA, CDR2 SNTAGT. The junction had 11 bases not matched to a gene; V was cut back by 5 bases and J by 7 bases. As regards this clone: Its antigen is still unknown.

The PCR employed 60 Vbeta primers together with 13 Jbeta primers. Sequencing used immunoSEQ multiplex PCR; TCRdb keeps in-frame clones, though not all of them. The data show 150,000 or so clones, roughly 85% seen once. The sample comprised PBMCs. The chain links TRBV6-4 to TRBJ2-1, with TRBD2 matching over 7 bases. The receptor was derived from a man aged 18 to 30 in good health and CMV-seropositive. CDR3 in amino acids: CASSPLASGVNEQFF. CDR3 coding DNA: TGTGCCAGCAGTCCACTAGCGTCTGGGGTGAATGAGCAGTTCTTC.